Given below is one TCR beta chain in context. The target antigen is unknown. This entry belongs to a study of T cell responses to AZD1222 COVID-19 vaccine. Regarding the study as a whole: The CD4 TCRs associated with vaccination extended across spike and predominated at 160-218 and 743-854.

Produced via immunoSEQ multiplex PCR; TCRdb's table is partial and in-frame only. The sample comprises 160,000 or so clones, around 90% of which are singletons, and 1.5% to 2% rests with the top ten. Looked up from germline, CDR1 is LGHNA and CDR2 is YNFKEQ. The trim removed 5 bases at V and 4 bases at J, leaving 7 bases unmatched. This CDR3 comprises 15 residues. V usage is TRBV4-2 and J usage is TRBJ2-3, with 9 bases identical to TRBD2. The starting material was peripheral blood, obtained on day 0 of AZD1222 vaccination. The TCR was taken from an adult in good health. CDR3 in DNA: TGTGCCAGCAGCAAGGGACTAGCAGATGCAGATACGCAGTATTTT. Protein: CASSKGLADADTQYF.